The 6 T cell receptor beta chains given below trace back to one sample, sequenced in a study of T cells in Graves' hyperthyroidism and ophthalmopathy. Template material for amplifying TCR beta CDR3 regions consisted of RNA transcripts. The primer set for the first-round RT-PCR of the TCR CDR3 was HTBI. A single record per CDR3 protein comes from TCRdb applying MiXCR to the multiplex PCR reads. The sample carries hundreds of thousands of distinct CDR3 sequences, approximately 24% recorded once. The sequencing input was blood. The receptor set was obtained from a woman younger than 45 with Graves' ophthalmopathy.

This clonotype appeared many times. The J gene is TRBJ1-1, the V gene TRBV20-1; a weak D match, TRBD1 (5 bases). Germline-derived CDR1 and CDR2 are DFQATT and SNEGSKA (reference sequence). This CDR3 has 15 residues. V lost 1 base and J lost 2, with 14 bases in between. The DNA of the CDR3 is TGCAGTGCTAGAGGTTACAGGACTTATAACACTGAAGCTTTCTTT. It translates to CSARGYRTYNTEAFF.

The chain carries TRBV28 and TRBJ2-5, with D unresolved. Germline V lookup: CDR1 MDHEN, CDR2 SYDVKM. The CDR3 is made up of 8 amino acids. The CDR3 sequence is CALETQYF. CDR3 nucleotide sequence: TGTGCGTTAGAGACCCAGTACTTC.

The table lists this clonotype with many counts. The chain employs TRBV24-1 and TRBJ2-5; 9 nucleotides agree with TRBD2. The CDR3 has 17 residues. Trimming cost V 3 bases and J 3 bases; bases outside gene matches: 10. Germline CDR1 is KGHDR and CDR2 is SFDVKD. The CDR3 loop is CATSDPKSGGKEETQYF. The CDR3 DNA reads as TGTGCCACCAGTGATCCGAAAAGCGGGGGGAAGGAAGAGACCCAGTACTTC.

The chain recombines TRBV12-3 or TRBV12-4 with TRBJ1-2; D not certain. The V gene lost 3 bases and the J gene lost 4 bases, with 9 bases spanning the gap. The CDR3 is made up of 13 amino acids. The CDR3 DNA follows: TGTGCCAGCAGTTTTTTTGGGTTCTATGGCTACACCTTC. It specifies CASSFFGFYGYTF.

This clonotype has at least ten counts. The chain couples TRBV7-8 to TRBJ1-3; a weak D match, TRBD1 (5 bases). Trimming removed 2 bases from V and 4 bases from J, with 21 bases in between. The CDR3 has 18 amino acids. CDR1 and CDR2 from the germline V gene are SGHVS and FQNEAQ. CDR3 coding DNA: TGTGCCAGCAGCTTAAACGCCAGGGACGCCTTTTTCGGAAACACCATATATTTT. Residues: CASSLNARDAFFGNTIYF.

The V call is TRBV29-1, the J call TRBJ1-2, with D possibly matching TRBD1 (5 bases). CDR1 and CDR2 (germline): SQVTM, ANQGSEA. The CDR3 loop spans 13 amino acids. V gave up 4 bases and J gave up 6 bases, with 15 bases separating them. The CDR3 reads CSVGRGRLDGYTF. DNA of the CDR3: TGCAGCGTTGGTAGGGGTCGTCTGGATGGCTACACCTTC.